These 16 T cell receptor beta chains originate from one sample sequenced in a study of beta chain features in type 1 diabetes. Whole-study findings and limits: Moderate yet significant TCRB CDR3 shortening was seen in Type 1 diabetes patients in all four CD4+ subsets.

These receptors lack a known antigen. TCRB transcripts that were expressed got sequenced, as all of the isolated RNA had been reverse transcribed. Sequenced by immunoSEQ multiplex PCR; TCRdb stores in-frame clones only, minus some. The sample records 300,000 to 400,000 clones, about a tenth being singletons. Sequenced input: central memory CD4+ T cells from blood. The receptors originated from a man aged 25-45 years with type 1 diabetes.

This clone was picked up many times. This chain links TRBV18 with TRBJ2-7, with 8 bases that match TRBD1. Unmatched junction bases numbered 10, after V lost 7 bases and J lost 2 bases. Germline values: CDR1 KGHSH, CDR2 LQKENI. The CDR3 has 15 residues. Written as DNA, the CDR3 is TGTGCCAGCTTCGGACAGGGAGTATCGCCCTACGAGCAGTACTTC. This gives the protein CASFGQGVSPYEQYF.

The rearrangement joins TRBV10-3 to TRBJ2-7; D remains unclear. Trimming took 0 bases from V and 7 from J, leaving 4 bases between them. This CDR3 region has 11 residues. Germline V gene lookup returns CDR1 ENHRY and CDR2 SYGVKD. The DNA for the CDR3 is TGTGCCATCAGTGAGTCGGCGGAGCAGTACTTC. This translates into CAISESAEQYF.

This clone has only a few counts. This chain uses TRBV18 with TRBJ1-1; TRBD1 might be the D (5 bases). CDR3 length: 12 amino acids. The germline gives CDR1 KGHSH, CDR2 LQKENI. V was cut by 3 bases and J by 6 bases, with 8 bases left in between. In DNA, the CDR3 is TGTGCCAGCTCACCCCGGGACGCTGAAGCTTTCTTT. Its translation is CASSPRDAEAFF.

V is TRBV6-5 and J is TRBJ2-3; the match to TRBD1 covers 11 bases. CDR1 MNHEY and CDR2 SVGAGI come from the germline V gene. Germline trimming cut 6 bases from V and 4 bases from J; bases unmatched to any gene: 6. This CDR3 region has 15 residues. The CDR3 nucleotides are TGTGCCAGCAGAGTCGGGACAGGGGGAGCAGATACGCAGTATTTT. Protein: CASRVGTGGADTQYF.

The chain joins TRBV4-1 to TRBJ1-2, with TRBD1 as a possible D gene (5 bases). With 2 bases removed from V and 4 bases from J, the gap between germline ends came to 14 bases. This CDR3 is built from 15 residues. In germline, CDR1 is MGHRA, CDR2 YSYEKL. The CDR3 DNA reads TGCGCCAGCAGCCAACCCGATCGGGGCCCCTATGGCTACACCTTC. Translated, it gives CASSQPDRGPYGYTF.

The sample holds a few counts of this clone. The chain links TRBV20-1 to TRBJ2-5, with unresolved D. V lost 3 bases and J lost 3, with 5 bases in between. In germline, CDR1 is DFQATT, CDR2 SNEGSKA (reference sequence). The CDR3 runs 11 residues. The DNA of the CDR3 is TGCAGTGCTAGGCCTAAAGAGACCCAGTACTTC. Encoded protein: CSARPKETQYF.

This clone was picked up many times. The chain combines TRBV4-2 with TRBJ2-2, with TRBD1 matching over 7 bases. V lost 5 bases to trimming and J lost 2 bases; unmatched junction nucleotides: 2. From germline, CDR1 is LGHNA and CDR2 YNFKEQ. The CDR3 runs to 14 residues. The CDR3 is CASSGQENTGELFF. CDR3 coding DNA: TGTGCCAGCAGCGGACAGGAAAACACCGGGGAGCTGTTTTTT.

This clone was found a few times. This chain uses TRBV6-4 with TRBJ1-6, with D uncertain. V dropped 3 bases and J dropped 10 bases, with 10 bases sitting between them. Germline CDR1 reads MRHNA; CDR2 reads SNTAGT. This CDR3 region has 13 residues. CDR3 nucleotide sequence: TGTGCCAGCAGTGAGGGAGGAGGCTCACCCCTCCACTTT. It is translated as CASSEGGGSPLHF.

The chain recombines TRBV2 with TRBJ1-6, with TRBD1 as a possible D gene (6 bases). Trimming shortened V by 5 bases and J by 7 bases, and 9 bases separated the two germline ends. The CDR3 extends over 13 amino acids. Germline CDR1 reads SNHLY; CDR2 reads FYNNEI. The CDR3 protein is CASSTDRNSPLHF. The CDR3 DNA reads TGTGCCAGCAGTACGGACAGAAATTCACCCCTCCACTTT.

The CDR3 DNA reads as TGTGCCAGCAGCTTAGCTCCAAACACCGGGGAGCTGTTTTTT. It codes for CASSLAPNTGELFF. The chain joins TRBV7-2 to TRBJ2-2; D unclear. The germline V gene has CDR1 SGHTA and CDR2 FQGNSA. V dropped 0 bases and J dropped 2 bases, with 4 bases sitting between them. The CDR3 covers 14 residues.

This clone was counted only a few times. V usage is TRBV19 and J usage is TRBJ1-2, with TRBD1 matching 7 bases. Germline V CDR1 and CDR2: LNHDA, SQIVND (reference sequence). The CDR3 runs to 13 residues. The trim removed 4 bases at V and 8 bases at J, leaving 7 bases unmatched. DNA for the CDR3: TGTGCCAGTAGTAGGGAAAACAGGGGAGGCTACACCTTC. This gives the protein CASSRENRGGYTF.

The rearrangement uses TRBV18 and TRBJ2-3, with 8 bases lining up with TRBD1. With 6 bases clipped from V and 3 bases from J, the junction kept 8 bases outside the gene matches. The CDR3 has 15 amino acids. From germline, CDR1 is KGHSH and CDR2 LQKENI. The CDR3 reads CASSPPDRATDTQYF. In DNA form, the CDR3 reads TGTGCCAGCTCGCCCCCGGACAGGGCTACAGATACGCAGTATTTT.

Comment on this clone: The same CDR3 arises from other DNA sequences in this sample as well. J is TRBJ1-4 and V is TRBV2; 10 bases agree with TRBD1. From germline, CDR1 is SNHLY and CDR2 FYNNEI. CDR3 size: 15 residues. V trimming: 6 bases; J trimming: 3 bases; junction bases outside the gene matches: 4. CDR3 coding DNA: TGTGCCAGCAGCCGGGACAGGGGACCTAATGAAAAACTGTTTTTT. Protein: CASSRDRGPNEKLFF.

This clone was seen a handful of times. Within the sample, other DNA sequences also encode this same CDR3. The chain is built from TRBV5-1 and TRBJ2-3, with 8 bases identical to TRBD1. Germline CDR1 reads SGHRS; CDR2 reads YFSETQ. This CDR3 is 14 amino acids long. V lost 0 bases to trimming and J lost 6 bases; unmatched junction nucleotides: 3. The CDR3 reads CASSLGQGPDTQYF. The DNA for the CDR3 is TGCGCCAGCAGCTTGGGACAGGGGCCTGATACGCAGTATTTT.

In its sample, this clone was seen a few times. CDR3 in DNA: TGTGCCAGCAGCGTAGAGATTGGGGCCGGGTATGGCTACACCTTC. The encoded protein is CASSVEIGAGYGYTF. The chain uses TRBV9 and TRBJ1-2; D perhaps matches TRBD1 (5 bases). CDR1 and CDR2 from the germline V gene are SGDLS and YYNGEE. The CDR3 loop spans 15 amino acids. V was pared by 0 bases and J by 5 bases, with 14 bases between.

The chain uses TRBV27 and TRBJ1-1, with D possibly matching TRBD1 (6 bases). This CDR3 spans 15 amino acids. The germline V gene encodes CDR1 MNHEY and CDR2 SMNVEV (reference sequence). The V and J ends lost 2 bases and 3 bases respectively, with 13 bases between them. This CDR3 is CASSLVGKGDTEAFF. The CDR3 DNA follows: TGTGCCAGCAGTTTAGTGGGGAAGGGGGACACTGAAGCTTTCTTT.